One T cell receptor beta chain is described in this entry. The sample belongs to a study of T-cell memory formation after mild COVID-19. The CDR3 is 15 residues long. The V and J ends lost 1 base and 1 base respectively, with 8 bases between them. TCRdb re-called the 5' RACE reads through MiXCR, storing one row per CDR3 protein. The table has fewer than 150,000 distinct CDR3 sequences, more than 13% seen once. The receptor was isolated from an adult woman who had mild COVID-19 (a few samples of this study predate the infection). Cell type and time point are not known. The sequenced sample was PBMCs or a T cell subset sorted from them (not recorded which). The chain couples TRBV12-3 or TRBV12-4 to TRBJ1-5, with a weak D call TRBD1 (6 bases). CDR3 amino acids: CASSLEGGSNQPQHF. DNA of the CDR3: TGTGCCAGCAGTTTAGAAGGGGGAAGCAATCAGCCCCAGCATTTT.